This TCR beta chain appears in the sequencing data of a study of preoperative IRX-2 immunotherapy in early breast cancer. This table comes from immunoSEQ multiplex PCR, and its TCRdb copy is limited to in-frame clones, with some not included. The table has 39,000 or so clones, approximately 80% seen once. The V segment lost 7 bases and the J segment 6 bases; nucleotides outside the gene matches: 9. Germline V gene sequence: CDR1 SQVTM, CDR2 ANQGSEA. There are 14 residues in the CDR3. Described treatment: preoperative locoregional IRX-2 cytokine immunotherapy. Patients received preoperative, locoregional IRX-2 cytokine immunotherapy in a phase Ib study.

The sequenced sample was tumor tissue, obtained after IRX-2 immunotherapy. This TCR was sampled from a human donor with breast cancer. The chain uses TRBV29-1 and TRBJ2-2; 9 bases map to TRBD1. The DNA of the CDR3 is TGCAGCGCCGCGGGACAGGGAAGAGCCGGGGAGCTGTTTTTT. Its translation is CSAAGQGRAGELFF.